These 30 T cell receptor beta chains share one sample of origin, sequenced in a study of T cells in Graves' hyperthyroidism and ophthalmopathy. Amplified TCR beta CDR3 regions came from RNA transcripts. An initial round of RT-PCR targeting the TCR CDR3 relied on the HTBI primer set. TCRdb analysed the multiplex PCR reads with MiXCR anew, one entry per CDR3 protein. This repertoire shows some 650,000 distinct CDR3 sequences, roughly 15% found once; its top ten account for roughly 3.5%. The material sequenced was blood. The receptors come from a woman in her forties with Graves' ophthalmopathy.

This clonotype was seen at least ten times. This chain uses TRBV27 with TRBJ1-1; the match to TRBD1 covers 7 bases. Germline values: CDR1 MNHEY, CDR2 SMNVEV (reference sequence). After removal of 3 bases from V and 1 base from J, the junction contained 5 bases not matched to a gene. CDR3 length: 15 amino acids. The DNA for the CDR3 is TGTGCCAGCAGTTTGACAGGGTTGGGGAACACTGAAGCTTTCTTT. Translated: CASSLTGLGNTEAFF.

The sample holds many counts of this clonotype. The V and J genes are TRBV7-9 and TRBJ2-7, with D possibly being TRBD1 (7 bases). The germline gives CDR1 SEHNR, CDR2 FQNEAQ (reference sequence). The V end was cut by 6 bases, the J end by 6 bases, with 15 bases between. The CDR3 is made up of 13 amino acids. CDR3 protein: CASRVEGASEQYF. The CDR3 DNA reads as TGTGCCAGCAGAGTGGAGGGGGCCAGCGAGCAGTACTTC.

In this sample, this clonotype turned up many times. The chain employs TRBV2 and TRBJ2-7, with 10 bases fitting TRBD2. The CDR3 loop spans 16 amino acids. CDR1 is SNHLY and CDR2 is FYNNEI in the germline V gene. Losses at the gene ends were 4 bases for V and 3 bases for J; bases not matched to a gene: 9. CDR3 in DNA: TGTGCCAGCAGTGCCCCCCCTAGCGGGAGTTTCTACGAGCAGTACTTC. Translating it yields CASSAPPSGSFYEQYF.

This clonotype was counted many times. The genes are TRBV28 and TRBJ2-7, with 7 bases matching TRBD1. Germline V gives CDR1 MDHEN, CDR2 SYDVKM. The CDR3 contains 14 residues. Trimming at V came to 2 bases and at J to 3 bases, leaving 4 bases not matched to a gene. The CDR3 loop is CASSLRGGRYEQYF. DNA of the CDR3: TGTGCCAGCAGTTTAAGAGGGGGCCGCTACGAGCAGTACTTC.

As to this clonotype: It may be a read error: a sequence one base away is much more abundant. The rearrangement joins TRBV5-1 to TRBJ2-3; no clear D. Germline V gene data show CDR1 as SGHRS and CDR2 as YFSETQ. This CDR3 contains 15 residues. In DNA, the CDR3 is TGCGCCAGCAGCTTGGGGAACGCAATTACAGATACGCGGTATTTT. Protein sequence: CASSLGNAITDTRYF.

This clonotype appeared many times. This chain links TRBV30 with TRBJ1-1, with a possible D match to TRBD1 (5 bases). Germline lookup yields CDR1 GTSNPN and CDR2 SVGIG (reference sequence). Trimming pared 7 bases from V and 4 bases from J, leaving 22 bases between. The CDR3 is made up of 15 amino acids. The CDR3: CASPSEGPKSTEAFF. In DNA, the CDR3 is TGTGCCTCCCCCTCTGAGGGGCCCAAATCCACTGAAGCTTTCTTT.

The CDR3 region has the DNA TGTGCCAGCAGTGAAATGGCGGGGGGCGCTAGCACAGATACGCAGTATTTT. Protein: CASSEMAGGASTDTQYF. The V and J genes are TRBV6-1 and TRBJ2-3; 8 bases line up with TRBD2. Germline CDR1 reads MNHNS; CDR2 reads SASEGT. After removal of 2 bases from V and 0 bases from J, the junction contained 7 bases not matched to a gene. The CDR3 is 17 amino acids.

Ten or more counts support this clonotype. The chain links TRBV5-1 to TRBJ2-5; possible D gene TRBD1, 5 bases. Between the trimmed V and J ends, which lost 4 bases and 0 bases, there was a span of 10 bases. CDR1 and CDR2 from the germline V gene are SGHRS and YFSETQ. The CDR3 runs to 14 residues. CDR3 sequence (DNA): TGCGCCAGCAGCACCCAGGGCCACCAAGAGACCCAGTACTTC. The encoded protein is CASSTQGHQETQYF. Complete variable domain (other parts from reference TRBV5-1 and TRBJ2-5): KAGVTQTPRYLIKTRGQQVTLSCSPISGHRSVSWYQQTPGQGLQFLFEYFSETQRNKGNFPGRFSGRQFSNSRSEMNVSTLELGDSALYLCASSTQGHQETQYFGPGTRLLVL.

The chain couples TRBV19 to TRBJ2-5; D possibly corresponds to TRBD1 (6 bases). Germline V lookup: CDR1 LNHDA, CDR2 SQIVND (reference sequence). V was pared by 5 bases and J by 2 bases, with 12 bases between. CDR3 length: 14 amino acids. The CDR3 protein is CASSVQGKQETQYF. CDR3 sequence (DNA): TGTGCCAGTAGTGTACAGGGTAAGCAAGAGACCCAGTACTTC. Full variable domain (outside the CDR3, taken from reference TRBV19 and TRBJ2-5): DGGITQSPKYLFRKEGQNVTLSCEQNLNHDAMYWYRQDPGQGLRLIYYSQIVNDFQKGDIAEGYSVSREKKESFPLTVTSAQKNPTAFYLCASSVQGKQETQYFGPGTRLLVL.

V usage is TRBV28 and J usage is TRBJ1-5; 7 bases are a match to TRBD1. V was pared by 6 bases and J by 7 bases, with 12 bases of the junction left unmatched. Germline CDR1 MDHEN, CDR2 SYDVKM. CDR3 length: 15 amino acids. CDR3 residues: CASRVPGQQRQPQHF. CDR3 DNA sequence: TGTGCCAGCAGGGTACCGGGACAGCAAAGGCAGCCCCAGCATTTT. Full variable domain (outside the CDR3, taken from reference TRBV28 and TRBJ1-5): DVKVTQSSRYLVKRTGEKVFLECVQDMDHENMFWYRQDPGLGLRLIYFSYDVKMKEKGDIPEGYSVSREKKERFSLILESASTNQTSMYLCASRVPGQQRQPQHFGDGTRLSIL.

CDR3 sequence: CASSLRPLAGEARETQYF. As DNA, the CDR3 is TGTGCCAGCAGCTTACGACCACTAGCGGGAGAGGCAAGGGAGACCCAGTACTTC. The chain employs TRBV13 and TRBJ2-5; 11 nucleotides agree with TRBD2. Germline CDR1 and CDR2: PRHDT and FYEKMQ (reference sequence). Unmatched junction bases numbered 13, after V lost 2 bases and J lost 5 bases. There are 18 residues in the CDR3.

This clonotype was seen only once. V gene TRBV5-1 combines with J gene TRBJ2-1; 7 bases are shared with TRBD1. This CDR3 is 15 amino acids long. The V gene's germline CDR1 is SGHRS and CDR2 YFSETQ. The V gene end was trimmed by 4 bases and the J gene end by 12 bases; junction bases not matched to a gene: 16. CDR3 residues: CASSEAPTGLIMQFF. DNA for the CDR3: TGCGCCAGCAGCGAGGCCCCGACAGGGTTGATTATGCAGTTCTTC.

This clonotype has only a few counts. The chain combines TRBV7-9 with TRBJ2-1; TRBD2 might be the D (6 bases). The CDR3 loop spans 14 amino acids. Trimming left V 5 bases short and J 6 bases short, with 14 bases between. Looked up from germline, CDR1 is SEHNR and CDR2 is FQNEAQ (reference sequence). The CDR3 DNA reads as TGTGCCAGCAGCCTGGACTACCTCTCCAATGAGCAGTTCTTC. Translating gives CASSLDYLSNEQFF.

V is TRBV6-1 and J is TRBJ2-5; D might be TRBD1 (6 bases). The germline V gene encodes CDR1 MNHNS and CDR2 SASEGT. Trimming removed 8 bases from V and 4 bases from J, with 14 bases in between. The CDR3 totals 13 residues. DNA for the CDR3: TGTGCCAGCGCGAGTGGGGGCTTAGAGACCCAGTACTTC. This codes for CASASGGLETQYF.

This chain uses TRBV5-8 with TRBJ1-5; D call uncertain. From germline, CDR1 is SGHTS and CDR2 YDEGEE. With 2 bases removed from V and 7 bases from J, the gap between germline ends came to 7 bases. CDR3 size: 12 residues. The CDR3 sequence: CASSFREQPQHF. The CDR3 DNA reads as TGTGCCAGCAGCTTCAGAGAGCAGCCCCAGCATTTT.

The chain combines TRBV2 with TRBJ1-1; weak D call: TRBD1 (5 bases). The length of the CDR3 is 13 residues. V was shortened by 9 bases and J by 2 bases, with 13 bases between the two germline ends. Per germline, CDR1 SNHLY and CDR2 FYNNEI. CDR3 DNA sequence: TGTGCCAGAGCCGGCAGGGTCAACACTGAAGCTTTCTTT. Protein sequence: CARAGRVNTEAFF.

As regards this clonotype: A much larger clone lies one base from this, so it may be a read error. CDR3 sequence reads: CASSPPGLDLSDTQYF. In DNA, the CDR3 is TGTGCCAGCAGCCCGCCGGGACTAGATCTCTCAGATACGCAGTATTTT. The V and J genes are TRBV3-1 and TRBJ2-3; the match to TRBD2 covers 8 bases. The CDR3 length is 16 residues. With 4 bases clipped from V and 4 bases from J, the junction kept 10 bases outside the gene matches. The germline V gene encodes CDR1 LGHDT and CDR2 YNNKEL (reference sequence).

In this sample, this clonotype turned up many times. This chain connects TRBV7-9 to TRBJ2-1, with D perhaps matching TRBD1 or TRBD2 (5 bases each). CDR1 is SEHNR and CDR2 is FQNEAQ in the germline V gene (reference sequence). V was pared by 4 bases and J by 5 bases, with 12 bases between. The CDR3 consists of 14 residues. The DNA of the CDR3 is TGTGCCAGCAGCTCCCTGTTGGGGGACAATGAGCAGTTCTTC. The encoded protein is CASSSLLGDNEQFF.

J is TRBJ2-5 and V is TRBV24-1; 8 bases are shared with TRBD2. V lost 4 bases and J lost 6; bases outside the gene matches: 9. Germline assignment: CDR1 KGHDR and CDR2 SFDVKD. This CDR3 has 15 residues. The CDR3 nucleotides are TGTGCCACCAGTGACCCCAGCGGGAGCCGGCAGACCCAGTACTTC. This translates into CATSDPSGSRQTQYF.

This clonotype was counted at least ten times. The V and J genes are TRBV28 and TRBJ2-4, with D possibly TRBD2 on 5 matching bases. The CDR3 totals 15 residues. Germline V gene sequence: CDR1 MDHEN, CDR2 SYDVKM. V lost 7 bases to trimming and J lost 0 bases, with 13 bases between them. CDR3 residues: CASTVGGLAKNIQYF. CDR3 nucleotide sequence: TGTGCCAGCACCGTCGGAGGCCTAGCCAAAAACATTCAGTACTTC. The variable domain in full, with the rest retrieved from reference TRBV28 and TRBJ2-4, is DVKVTQSSRYLVKRTGEKVFLECVQDMDHENMFWYRQDPGLGLRLIYFSYDVKMKEKGDIPEGYSVSREKKERFSLILESASTNQTSMYLCASTVGGLAKNIQYFGAGTRLSVL.

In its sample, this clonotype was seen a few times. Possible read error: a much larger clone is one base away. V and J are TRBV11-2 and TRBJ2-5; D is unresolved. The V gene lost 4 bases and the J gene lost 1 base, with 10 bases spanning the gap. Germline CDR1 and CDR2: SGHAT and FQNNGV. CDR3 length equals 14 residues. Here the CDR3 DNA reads TGTGCCAGCAGCTCATCCCTTTCCCAAGAGACCCAGTACTTC. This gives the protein CASSSSLSQETQYF.

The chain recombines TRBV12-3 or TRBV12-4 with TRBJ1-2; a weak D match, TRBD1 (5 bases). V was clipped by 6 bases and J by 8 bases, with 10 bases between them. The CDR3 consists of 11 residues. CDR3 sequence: CASSTGDGYTF. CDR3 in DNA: TGTGCCAGCAGCACTGGGGACGGCTACACCTTC.

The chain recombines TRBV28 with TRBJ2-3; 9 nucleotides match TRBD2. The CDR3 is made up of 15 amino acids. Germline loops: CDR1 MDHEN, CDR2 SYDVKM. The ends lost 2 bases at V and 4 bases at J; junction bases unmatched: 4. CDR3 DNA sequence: TGTGCCAGCAGTTTACTAGCGGGATCGGCAGATACGCAGTATTTT. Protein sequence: CASSLLAGSADTQYF.

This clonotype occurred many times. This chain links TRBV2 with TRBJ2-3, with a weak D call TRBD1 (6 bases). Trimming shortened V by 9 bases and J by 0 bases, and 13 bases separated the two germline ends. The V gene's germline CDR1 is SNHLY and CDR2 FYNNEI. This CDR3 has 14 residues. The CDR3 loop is CASGTGPSTDTQYF. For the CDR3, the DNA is TGTGCCAGTGGCACAGGGCCAAGCACAGATACGCAGTATTTT.

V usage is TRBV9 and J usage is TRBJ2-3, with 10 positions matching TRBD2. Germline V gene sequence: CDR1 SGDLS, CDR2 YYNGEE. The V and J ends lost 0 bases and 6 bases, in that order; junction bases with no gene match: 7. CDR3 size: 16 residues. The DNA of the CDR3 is TGTGCCAGCAGCGTAGTCGGAGCGGGGGGGTCCGATACGCAGTATTTT. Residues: CASSVVGAGGSDTQYF.

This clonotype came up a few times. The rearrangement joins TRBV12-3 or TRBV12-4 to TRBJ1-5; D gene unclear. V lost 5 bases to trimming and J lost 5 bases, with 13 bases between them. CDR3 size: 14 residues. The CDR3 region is CASSPRDRYQPQHF. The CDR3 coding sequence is TGTGCCAGCAGTCCACGCGACCGATATCAGCCCCAGCATTTT.

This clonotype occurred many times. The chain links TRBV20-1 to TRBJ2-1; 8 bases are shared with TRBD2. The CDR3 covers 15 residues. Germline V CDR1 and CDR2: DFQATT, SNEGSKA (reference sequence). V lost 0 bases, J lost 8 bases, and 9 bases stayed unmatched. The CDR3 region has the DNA TGCAGTGCTAGAGACCCGAATAGCGGGAACGATGAGCAGTTCTTC. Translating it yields CSARDPNSGNDEQFF.

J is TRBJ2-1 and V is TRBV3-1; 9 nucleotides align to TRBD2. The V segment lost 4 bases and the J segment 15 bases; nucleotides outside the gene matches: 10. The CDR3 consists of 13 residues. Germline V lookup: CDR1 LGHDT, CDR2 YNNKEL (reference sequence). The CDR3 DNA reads TGTGCCAGCAGCCCCCAGGAGCGGGGGGCGGTGTTCTTC. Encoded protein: CASSPQERGAVFF.

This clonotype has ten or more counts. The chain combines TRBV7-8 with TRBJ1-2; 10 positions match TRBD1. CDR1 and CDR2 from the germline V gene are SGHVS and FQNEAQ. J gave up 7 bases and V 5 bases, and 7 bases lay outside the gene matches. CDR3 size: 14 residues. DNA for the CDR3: TGTGCCAGCAGCACCGGGACAGGGGTGGGTGGCTACACCTTC. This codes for CASSTGTGVGGYTF.

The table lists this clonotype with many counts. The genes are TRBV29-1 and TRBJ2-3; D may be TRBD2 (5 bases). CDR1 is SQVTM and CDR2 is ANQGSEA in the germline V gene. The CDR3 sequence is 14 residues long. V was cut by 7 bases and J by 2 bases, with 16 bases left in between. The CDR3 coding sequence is TGCAGCGCCGAAGGTAGCGACCACACAGATACGCAGTATTTT. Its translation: CSAEGSDHTDTQYF.